This T cell receptor beta chain is drawn from a study of blood T cell repertoires in COVID-19. Study as a whole: COVID-19 samples collected from the United States, Italy and Spain covered acute and convalescent phases. T cells, B-cell-depleted T cells, or PBMCs supplied cDNA or gDNA.

Germline-derived CDR1 and CDR2 are MGHDK and SYGVNS. The CDR3 sequence is 15 residues long. The ends were cut back, 6 bases at V and 2 bases at J, with 11 bases in the middle. The authors' processing: Amplification with reference gene primers provided the estimates of nucleated cell counts. The method was immunoSEQ multiplex PCR; TCRdb's version includes in-frame clones alone and lacks a portion of them. V, J and clone size are those of that table, while D and trimming were read from the DNA. The sample has around 70,000 clones, approximately 80% seen once; the top ten hold around a sixth. This clonotype originated in a man between 65 and 85 years old who had recovered from COVID-19. The J gene is TRBJ1-6, the V gene TRBV25-1; TRBD1 is a possible D gene (6 bases). Sequencing input: peripheral blood. The CDR3 nucleotides are TGTGCCAGCAGCCGGACAGCCACCTATAATTCACCCCTCCACTTT. Protein: CASSRTATYNSPLHF.